This T cell receptor beta chain was identified during a study of T cell repertoires in cytomegalovirus infection. Overall study: It was the public TCR beta signatures that indicated both CMV infection and matching HLA type. Study results and caveats: CMV-specific TCR beta clonotypes restricted by HLA-C dominated the ex vivo response. CMV carriers with the relevant HLA were identified by cumulative public TCR beta family frequency.

MiXCR, applied by TCRdb to the reads, yields one record per CDR3 protein. The table records about 570,000 distinct CDR3 sequences, 40% of them present only once. Germline V CDR1 and CDR2: SEHNR, FQNEAQ (reference sequence). The CDR3 is 15 residues long. Trimming cost V 1 base and J 3 bases; bases outside gene matches: 5. Comments on this clonotype: Its target is not known.

The sequence derives from a human donor in good health (CMV status not recorded). Some clones in this sample may be carry-over from other donors' samples. The genes are TRBV7-9 and TRBJ2-7; 8 positions match TRBD2. This specimen was cultured PBMCs, taken from culture after CMV antigen stimulation. The CDR3 region is CASSLGSGGVYEQYF. CDR3 bases: TGTGCCAGCAGCTTAGGCTCGGGGGGGGTCTACGAGCAGTACTTC.